A selection of T cell receptor beta chains follows, all from one sample in a study of shared clonotypes between healthy human individuals. Produced via immunoSEQ multiplex PCR; TCRdb's table is partial and in-frame only. The table shows about 560,000 clones, with around 77% occurring only once. The specimen was PBMCs. The receptors shown here come from a woman aged 40 to 55 in good health. Some clones in this sample may be carry-over from other donors' samples. The CDR3 runs from the conserved cysteine through the conserved F or W. Fields, in order: D gene, clone size, J gene, V gene, CDR3 protein, CDR3 DNA. A D gene is named only where the DNA matches it firmly. A row's size may be missing; if present it is once, few, many or a size class.

TRBD1 | NA | TRBJ1-2 | TRBV28 | CASSLMRGLGTF | TGTGCCAGCAGTTTGATGAGGGGGCTGGGCACCTTC
NA | many | TRBJ1-2 | TRBV15 | CATSREGTDGYTF | TGTGCCACCAGCAGAGAAGGGACGGATGGCTACACCTTC
NA | NA | TRBJ2-7 | TRBV2 | CASQSYEQYF | TGTGCCAGCCAATCCTACGAGCAGTACTTC
TRBD2 | NA | TRBJ2-7 | TRBV5-1 | CASSTGVAGDRTDEQYF | TGCGCCAGCAGCACCGGGGTAGCGGGAGACCGGACCGACGAGCAGTACTTC
TRBD2 | NA | TRBJ2-2 | TRBV11-2 | CASSRGGGELFF | TGTGCCAGCAGTCGCGGGGGCGGGGAGCTGTTTTTT
NA | NA | TRBJ2-7 | TRBV7-9 | CASSPDKSYEQYF | TGTGCCAGCAGCCCAGACAAGTCCTACGAGCAGTACTTC
NA | NA | TRBJ1-3 | TRBV5-6 | CASSLRGAGNTIYF | TGTGCCAGCAGCTTGCGGGGTGCTGGAAACACCATATATTTT
TRBD2 | NA | TRBJ2-5 | TRBV19 | CASSAGGTAQETQYF | TGTGCCAGTAGTGCCGGGGGGACGGCCCAAGAGACCCAGTACTTC
TRBD1 | NA | TRBJ2-7 | TRBV7-2 | CASSFYAGGNEQYF | TGTGCCAGCAGCTTTTACGCAGGGGGCAACGAGCAGTACTTC
NA | NA | TRBJ2-7 | TRBV11-2 | CASSLGSLVGRYEQYF | TGTGCCAGCAGCTTAGGGTCCTTAGTGGGTCGCTACGAGCAGTACTTC
TRBD1 | many | TRBJ1-4 | TRBV25-1 | CASSEYTGGNEKLFF | TGTGCCAGCAGTGAATATACAGGGGGAAATGAAAAACTGTTTTTT
TRBD2 | few | TRBJ2-2 | TRBV9 | CASSRMSGANTGELFF | TGTGCCAGCAGCCGAATGAGCGGGGCGAACACCGGGGAGCTGTTTTTT
TRBD1 | NA | TRBJ1-2 | TRBV7-9 | CASSLVQGAYTF | TGTGCCAGCAGCTTAGTGCAGGGGGCCTACACCTTC
NA | NA | TRBJ2-7 | TRBV6-1 | CASNKETTGSYEQYF | TGTGCCAGCAATAAGGAAACGACGGGGAGCTACGAGCAGTACTTC
NA | few | TRBJ1-2 | TRBV19 | CASSPGGWAYGYTF | TGTGCCAGTAGCCCCGGGGGTTGGGCCTATGGCTACACCTTC
TRBD1 | NA | TRBJ1-2 | TRBV2 | CASSETGLYYGYTF | TGTGCCAGCAGTGAGACAGGGCTGTACTATGGCTACACCTTC
NA | NA | TRBJ2-7 | TRBV4-1 | CASSQGGGWYEQYF | TGCGCCAGCAGCCAAGGGGGAGGTTGGTACGAGCAGTACTTC
NA | NA | TRBJ1-1 | TRBV11-2 | CASSLSGTRNTEAFF | TGTGCCAGCAGCTTATCCGGGACAAGGAACACTGAAGCTTTCTTT
TRBD1 | few | TRBJ1-1 | TRBV5-6 | CASSSGTGTEAFF | TGTGCCAGCAGCTCCGGGACAGGCACTGAAGCTTTCTTT
NA | NA | TRBJ2-3 | TRBV7-6 | CASSLAGIGADTQYF | TGTGCCAGCAGCTTAGCTGGGATTGGGGCAGATACGCAGTATTTT
TRBD2 | NA | TRBJ2-1 | TRBV11-2 | CASSLAGAGGWDEQFF | TGTGCCAGCAGCTTAGCAGGGGCGGGAGGATGGGATGAGCAGTTCTTC
NA | NA | TRBJ2-5 | TRBV27 | CASSLRDPQRDQETQYF | TGTGCCAGCAGTTTACGAGATCCCCAAAGGGACCAAGAGACCCAGTACTTC
TRBD1 | few | TRBJ1-5 | TRBV7-9 | CASSYGQGHNQPQHF | TGTGCCAGCAGCTACGGACAGGGTCACAATCAGCCCCAGCATTTT
TRBD1 | NA | TRBJ2-7 | TRBV19 | CASSNRGCEQYF | TGTGCCAGTAGTAACAGGGGGTGCGAGCAGTACTTC
NA | many | TRBJ2-7 | TRBV6-5 | CASSYNQESYEQYF | TGTGCCAGCAGTTACAATCAGGAATCCTACGAGCAGTACTTC
NA | once | TRBJ1-6 | TRBV7-2 | CASSLATYNSPLHF | TGTGCCAGCAGCTTAGCGACCTATAATTCACCCCTCCACTTT
NA | NA | TRBJ2-2 | TRBV7-9 | CASSLDSYTGELFF | TGTGCCAGCAGCTTGGACAGTTACACCGGGGAGCTGTTTTTT
NA | NA | TRBJ1-5 | TRBV6-5 | CASRAPGGNQPQHF | TGTGCCAGCAGAGCCCCCGGGGGCAATCAGCCCCAGCATTTT